This T cell receptor (beta chain) was sequenced in a study of cytomegalovirus exposure and HLA in healthy donors. This clone was recorded only once. Germline V gene lookup returns CDR1 SGHVS and CDR2 FQNEAQ. V dropped 2 bases and J dropped 2; count of bases not matched to a gene: 3. The CDR3 spans 14 residues. Primers: 60 Vbeta forward and 13 Jbeta reverse. Here immunoSEQ multiplex PCR was the method, and the copy in TCRdb shows in-frame clones only, minus some. The sample includes 150,000 to 200,000 clones, around 87% seen only once; the top ten take approximately 1.9%. This TCR derives from a woman aged 18-29 years in good health and CMV-seronegative. The sequencing sample was made of PBMCs. The chain carries TRBV7-8 and TRBJ2-7; 7 positions agree with TRBD1. This chain's CDR3 is CASSLFGQAYEQYF. CDR3 bases: TGTGCCAGCAGCTTATTTGGACAGGCCTACGAGCAGTACTTC.